This T cell receptor (beta chain) was sequenced in a study of T-cell reconstitution after alpha-beta-depleted transplantation in children. Study-wide points: Some patients owed their high day-60 TCRbeta diversity to surviving recipient T cells and thymic progenitors. Newly produced T cells mostly accounted for T-cell counts and diversity one year post-transplant. It was reported that alpha-beta T cells came from several hundred expanded graft clones (about two months after transplant).

This clonotype was seen more than once but under ten times. No antigen is known for it. Unique molecular identifiers tagged the TCRbeta library. MiXCR, applied by TCRdb to the PCR reads, yields one record per CDR3 protein. The sample has fewer than 700,000 distinct CDR3 sequences, 10% to 15% seen once. Here the sequenced sample was PBMCs, mostly from graft donor cells, taken 360 days after TCRalphabeta/CD19-depleted stem cell transplant. The sequence derives from a male patient between 10 and 17 years old who had a stem cell transplant for acute myeloid leukemia, so the T cells may come from the graft donor.

The CDR3 sequence is CASSTTLSEQFF. The CDR3 coding sequence is TGTGCCAGCAGCACGACTCTGAGTGAGCAGTTCTTC. The gene calls are TRBV28 and TRBJ2-1; no clear D gene. The CDR3 length is 12 residues. V was cut by 6 bases and J by 9 bases, with 12 bases left in between. From germline, CDR1 is MDHEN and CDR2 SYDVKM.